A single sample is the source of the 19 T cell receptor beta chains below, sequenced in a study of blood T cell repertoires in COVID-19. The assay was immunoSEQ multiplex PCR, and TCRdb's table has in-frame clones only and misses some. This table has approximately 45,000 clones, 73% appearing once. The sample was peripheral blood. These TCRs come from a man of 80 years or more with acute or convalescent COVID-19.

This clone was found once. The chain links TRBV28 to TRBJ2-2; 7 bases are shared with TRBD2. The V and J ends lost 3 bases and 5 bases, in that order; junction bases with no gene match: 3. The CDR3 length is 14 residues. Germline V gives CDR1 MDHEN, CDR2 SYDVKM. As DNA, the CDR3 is TGTGCCAGCAGTTTGGGGGGGAGAACCGGGGAGCTGTTTTTT. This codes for CASSLGGRTGELFF.

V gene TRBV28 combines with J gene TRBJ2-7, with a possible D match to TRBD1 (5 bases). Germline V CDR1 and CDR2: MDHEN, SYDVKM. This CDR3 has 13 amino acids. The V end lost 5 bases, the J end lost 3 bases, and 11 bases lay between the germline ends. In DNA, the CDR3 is TGTGCCAGCAGTATCAACAGGCTCTACGAGCAGTACTTC. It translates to CASSINRLYEQYF. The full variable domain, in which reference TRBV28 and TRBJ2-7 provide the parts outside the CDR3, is DVKVTQSSRYLVKRTGEKVFLECVQDMDHENMFWYRQDPGLGLRLIYFSYDVKMKEKGDIPEGYSVSREKKERFSLILESASTNQTSMYLCASSINRLYEQYFGPGTRLTVT.

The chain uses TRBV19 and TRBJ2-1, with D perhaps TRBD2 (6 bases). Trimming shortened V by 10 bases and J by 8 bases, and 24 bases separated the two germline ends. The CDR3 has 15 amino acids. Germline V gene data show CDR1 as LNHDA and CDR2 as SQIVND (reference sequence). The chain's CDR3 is CATQSTPGVLHEQFF. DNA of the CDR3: TGTGCCACCCAAAGTACACCGGGAGTTCTACATGAGCAGTTCTTC.

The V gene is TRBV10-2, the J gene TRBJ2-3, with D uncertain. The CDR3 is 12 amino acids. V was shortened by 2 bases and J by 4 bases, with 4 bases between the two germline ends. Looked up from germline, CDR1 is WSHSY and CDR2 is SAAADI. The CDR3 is CASSETADTQYF. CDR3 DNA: TGCGCCAGCAGTGAGACTGCAGATACGCAGTATTTT.

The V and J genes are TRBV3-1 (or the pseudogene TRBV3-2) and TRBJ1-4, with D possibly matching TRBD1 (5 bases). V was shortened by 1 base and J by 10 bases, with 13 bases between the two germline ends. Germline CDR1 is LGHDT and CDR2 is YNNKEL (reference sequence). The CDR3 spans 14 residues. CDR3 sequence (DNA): TGTGCCAGCAGCCAAGCAATCCGGGGGGGAAAACTGTTTTTT. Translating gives CASSQAIRGGKLFF.

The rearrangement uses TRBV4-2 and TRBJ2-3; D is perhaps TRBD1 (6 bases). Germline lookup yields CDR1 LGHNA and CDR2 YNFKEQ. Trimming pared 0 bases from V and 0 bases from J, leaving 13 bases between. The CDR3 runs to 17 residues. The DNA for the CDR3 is TGTGCCAGCAGCCAAGATGAGGACAGATATAGCACAGATACGCAGTATTTT. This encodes CASSQDEDRYSTDTQYF.

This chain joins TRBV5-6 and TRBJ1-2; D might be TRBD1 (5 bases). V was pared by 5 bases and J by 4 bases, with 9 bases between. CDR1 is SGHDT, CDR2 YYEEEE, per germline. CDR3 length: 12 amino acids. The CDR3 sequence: CASSDSIYGYTF. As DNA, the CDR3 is TGTGCCAGCAGTGACAGTATCTATGGCTACACCTTC. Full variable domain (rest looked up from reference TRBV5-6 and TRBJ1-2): DAGVTQSPTHLIKTRGQQVTLRCSPKSGHDTVSWYQQALGQGPQFIFQYYEEEERQRGNFPDRFSGHQFPNYSSELNVNALLLGDSALYLCASSDSIYGYTFGSGTRLTVV.

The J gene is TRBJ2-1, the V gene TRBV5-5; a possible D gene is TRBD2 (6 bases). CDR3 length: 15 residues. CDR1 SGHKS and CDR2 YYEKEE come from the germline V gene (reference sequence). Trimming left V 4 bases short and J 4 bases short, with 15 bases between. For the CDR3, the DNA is TGTGCCAGCAGCATGGACTACTTCGATTACAATGAGCAGTTCTTC. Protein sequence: CASSMDYFDYNEQFF. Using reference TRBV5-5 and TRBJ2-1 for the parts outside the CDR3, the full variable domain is DAGVTQSPTHLIKTRGQQVTLRCSPISGHKSVSWYQQVLGQGPQFIFQYYEKEERGRGNFPDRFSARQFPNYSSELNVNALLLGDSALYLCASSMDYFDYNEQFFGPGTRLTVL.

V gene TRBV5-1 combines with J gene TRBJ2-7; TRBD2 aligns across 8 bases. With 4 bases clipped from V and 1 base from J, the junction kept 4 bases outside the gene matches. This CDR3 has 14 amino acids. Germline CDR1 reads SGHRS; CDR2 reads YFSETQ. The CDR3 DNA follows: TGCGCCAGCAGCGTGCGGGAGGCGTCCTACGAGCAGTACTTC. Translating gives CASSVREASYEQYF.

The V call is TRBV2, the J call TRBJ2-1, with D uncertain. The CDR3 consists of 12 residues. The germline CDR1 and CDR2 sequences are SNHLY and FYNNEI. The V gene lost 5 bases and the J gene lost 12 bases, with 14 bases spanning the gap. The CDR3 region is CASSSDIPPQFF. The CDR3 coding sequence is TGTGCCAGCAGTTCAGACATTCCCCCGCAGTTCTTC. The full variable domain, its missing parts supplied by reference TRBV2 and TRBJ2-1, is EPEVTQTPSHQVTQMGQEVILRCVPISNHLYFYWYRQILGQKVEFLVSFYNNEISEKSEIFDDQFSVERPDGSNFTLKIRSTKLEDSAMYFCASSSDIPPQFFGPGTRLTVL.

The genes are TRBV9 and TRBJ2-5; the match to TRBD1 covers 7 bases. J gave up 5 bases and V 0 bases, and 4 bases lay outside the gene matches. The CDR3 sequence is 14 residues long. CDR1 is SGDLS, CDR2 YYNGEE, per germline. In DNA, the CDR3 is TGTGCCAGCAGCGTAGGAGGGGGCGCGGAGACCCAGTACTTC. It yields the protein CASSVGGGAETQYF.

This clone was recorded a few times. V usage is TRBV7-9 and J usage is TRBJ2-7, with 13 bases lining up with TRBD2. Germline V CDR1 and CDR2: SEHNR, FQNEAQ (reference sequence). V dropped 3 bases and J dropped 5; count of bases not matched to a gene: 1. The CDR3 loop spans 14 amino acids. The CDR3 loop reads CASSFGLAGDEQYF. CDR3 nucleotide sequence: TGTGCCAGCAGCTTCGGACTAGCGGGAGACGAGCAGTACTTC.

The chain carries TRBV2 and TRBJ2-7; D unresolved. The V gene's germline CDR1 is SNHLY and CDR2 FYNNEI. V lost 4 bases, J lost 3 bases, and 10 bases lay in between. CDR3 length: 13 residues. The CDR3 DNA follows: TGTGCCAGCAGTGTGAACCCGGGCTACGAGCAGTACTTC. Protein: CASSVNPGYEQYF.

CDR3 amino acids: CASSLWTGLAFF. The CDR3 nucleotides read TGTGCCAGCAGTTTATGGACAGGTTTGGCTTTCTTT. The chain links TRBV28 to TRBJ1-1; a weak D match, TRBD1 (6 bases). The CDR3 totals 12 residues. V lost 0 bases and J 11 bases, leaving 10 bases between the germline ends. The germline CDR1 and CDR2 sequences are MDHEN and SYDVKM.

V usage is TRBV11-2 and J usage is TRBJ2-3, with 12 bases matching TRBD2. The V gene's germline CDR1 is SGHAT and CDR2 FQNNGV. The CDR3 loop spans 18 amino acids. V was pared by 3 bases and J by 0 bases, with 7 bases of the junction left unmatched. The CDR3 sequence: CASSFLAGGPWSTDTQYF. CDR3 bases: TGTGCCAGCAGCTTCCTAGCGGGAGGGCCGTGGAGCACAGATACGCAGTATTTT.

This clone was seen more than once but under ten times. The CDR3, as DNA: TGTGCCAGTAGTGCCGAACAATACTACGAGCAGTACTTC. It encodes CASSAEQYYEQYF. This chain connects TRBV19 to TRBJ2-7; D gene ambiguous. V lost 5 bases, J lost 3 bases, and 11 bases lay in between. Germline loops: CDR1 LNHDA, CDR2 SQIVND (reference sequence). The CDR3 is 13 amino acids.

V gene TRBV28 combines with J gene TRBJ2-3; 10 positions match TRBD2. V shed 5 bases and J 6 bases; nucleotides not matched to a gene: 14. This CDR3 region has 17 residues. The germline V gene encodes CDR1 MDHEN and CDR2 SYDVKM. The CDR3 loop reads CASSVPRGAGGADTQYF. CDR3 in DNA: TGTGCCAGCAGTGTACCCCGGGGAGCGGGAGGGGCTGATACGCAGTATTTT.

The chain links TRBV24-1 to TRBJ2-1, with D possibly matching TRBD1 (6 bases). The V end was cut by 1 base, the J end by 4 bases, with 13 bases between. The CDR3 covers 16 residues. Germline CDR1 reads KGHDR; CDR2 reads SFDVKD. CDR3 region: CATSDLRGSAYNEQFF. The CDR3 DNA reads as TGTGCCACCAGTGATTTAAGGGGGAGCGCGTACAATGAGCAGTTCTTC.

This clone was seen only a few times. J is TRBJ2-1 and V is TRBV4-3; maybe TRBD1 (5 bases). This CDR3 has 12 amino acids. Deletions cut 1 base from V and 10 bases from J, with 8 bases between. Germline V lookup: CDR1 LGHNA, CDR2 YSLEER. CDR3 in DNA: TGCGCCAGCAGCCAAGGGGCAGGGGAGCAGTTCTTC. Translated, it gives CASSQGAGEQFF.